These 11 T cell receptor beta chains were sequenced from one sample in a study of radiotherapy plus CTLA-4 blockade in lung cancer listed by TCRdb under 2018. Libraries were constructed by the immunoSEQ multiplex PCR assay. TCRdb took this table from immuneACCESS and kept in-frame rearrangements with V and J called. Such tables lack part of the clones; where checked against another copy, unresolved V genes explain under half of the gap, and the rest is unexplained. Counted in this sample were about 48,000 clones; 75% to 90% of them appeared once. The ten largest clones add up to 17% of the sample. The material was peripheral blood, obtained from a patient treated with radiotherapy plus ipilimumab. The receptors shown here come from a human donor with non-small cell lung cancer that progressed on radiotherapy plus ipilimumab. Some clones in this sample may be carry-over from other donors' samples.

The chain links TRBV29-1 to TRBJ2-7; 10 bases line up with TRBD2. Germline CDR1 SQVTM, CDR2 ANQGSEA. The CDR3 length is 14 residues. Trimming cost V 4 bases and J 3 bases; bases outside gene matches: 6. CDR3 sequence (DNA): TGCAGCGTTGGATTAGCGGGAGGACTCTACGAGCAGTACTTC. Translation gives CSVGLAGGLYEQYF.

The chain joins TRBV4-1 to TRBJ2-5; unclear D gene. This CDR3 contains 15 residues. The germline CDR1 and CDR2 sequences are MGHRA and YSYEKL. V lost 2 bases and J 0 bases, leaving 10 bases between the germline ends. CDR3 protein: CASSQTQTYQETQYF. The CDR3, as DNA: TGCGCCAGCAGCCAAACACAGACGTACCAAGAGACCCAGTACTTC.

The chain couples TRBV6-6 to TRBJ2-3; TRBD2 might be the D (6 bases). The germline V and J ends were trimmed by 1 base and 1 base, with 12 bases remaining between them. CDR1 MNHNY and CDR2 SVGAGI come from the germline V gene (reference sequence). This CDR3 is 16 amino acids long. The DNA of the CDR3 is TGTGCCAGCAGTTACTACGGGGGAATTGGCACAGATACGCAGTATTTT. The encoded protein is CASSYYGGIGTDTQYF.

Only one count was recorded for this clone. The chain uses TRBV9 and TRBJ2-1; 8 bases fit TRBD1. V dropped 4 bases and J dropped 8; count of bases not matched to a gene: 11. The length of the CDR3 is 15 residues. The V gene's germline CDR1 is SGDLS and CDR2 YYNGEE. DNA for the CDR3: TGTGCCAGCAGCACCCCCGGACAGGGAAAGGATGAGCAGTTCTTC. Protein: CASSTPGQGKDEQFF.

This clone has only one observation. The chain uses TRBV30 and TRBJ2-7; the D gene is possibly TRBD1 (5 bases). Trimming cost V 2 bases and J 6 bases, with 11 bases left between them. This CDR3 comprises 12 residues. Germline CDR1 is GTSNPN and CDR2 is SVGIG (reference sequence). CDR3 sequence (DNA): TGTGCCTGGAGTAGACAGAGTCGCGAGCAGTACTTC. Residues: CAWSRQSREQYF.

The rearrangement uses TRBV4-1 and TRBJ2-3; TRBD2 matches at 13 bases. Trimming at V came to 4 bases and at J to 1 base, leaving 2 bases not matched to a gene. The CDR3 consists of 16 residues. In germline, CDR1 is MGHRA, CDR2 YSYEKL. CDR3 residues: CASSPGTSGGTDTQYF. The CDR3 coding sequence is TGCGCCAGCAGCCCCGGGACTAGCGGGGGCACAGATACGCAGTATTTT.

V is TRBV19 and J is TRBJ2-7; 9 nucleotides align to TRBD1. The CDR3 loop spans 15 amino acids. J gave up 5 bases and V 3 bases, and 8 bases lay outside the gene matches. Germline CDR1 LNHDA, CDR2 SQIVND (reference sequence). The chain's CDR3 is CASSMSGTGYDEQYF. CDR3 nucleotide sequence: TGTGCCAGTAGTATGTCCGGGACAGGGTACGACGAGCAGTACTTC. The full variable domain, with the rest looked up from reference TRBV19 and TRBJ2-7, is DGGITQSPKYLFRKEGQNVTLSCEQNLNHDAMYWYRQDPGQGLRLIYYSQIVNDFQKGDIAEGYSVSREKKESFPLTVTSAQKNPTAFYLCASSMSGTGYDEQYFGPGTRLTVT.

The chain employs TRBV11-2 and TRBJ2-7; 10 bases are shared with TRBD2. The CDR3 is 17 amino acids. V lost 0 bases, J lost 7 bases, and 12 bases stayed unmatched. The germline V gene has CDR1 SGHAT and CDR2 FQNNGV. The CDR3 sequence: CASSLEVSLAGRAEQYF. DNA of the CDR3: TGTGCCAGCAGCTTAGAGGTCTCACTAGCGGGACGCGCTGAGCAGTACTTC.

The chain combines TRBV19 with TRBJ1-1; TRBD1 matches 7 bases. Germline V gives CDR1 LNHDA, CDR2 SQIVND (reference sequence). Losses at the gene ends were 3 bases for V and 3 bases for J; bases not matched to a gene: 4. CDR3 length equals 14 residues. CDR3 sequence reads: CASSIWQGDTEAFF. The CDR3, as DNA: TGTGCCAGTAGTATCTGGCAGGGGGACACTGAAGCTTTCTTT.

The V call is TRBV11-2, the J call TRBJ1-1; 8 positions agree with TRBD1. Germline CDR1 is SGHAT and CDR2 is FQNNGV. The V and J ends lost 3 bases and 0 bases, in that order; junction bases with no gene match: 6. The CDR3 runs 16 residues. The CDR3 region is CASSFNRGILNTEAFF. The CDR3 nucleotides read TGTGCCAGCAGCTTCAACAGGGGGATCTTGAACACTGAAGCTTTCTTT.

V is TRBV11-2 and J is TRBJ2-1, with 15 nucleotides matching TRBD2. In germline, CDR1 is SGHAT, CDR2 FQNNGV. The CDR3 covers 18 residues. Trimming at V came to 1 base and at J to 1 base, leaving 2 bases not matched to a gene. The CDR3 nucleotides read TGTGCCAGCAGCTTAGTTGGGACTAGCGGGAGGTCCTACAATGAGCAGTTCTTC. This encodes CASSLVGTSGRSYNEQFF.